This T cell receptor beta chain was sequenced in a study of CD8+CD57+ T cells in acquired aplastic anemia. V trimming: 3 bases; J trimming: 0 bases; junction bases outside the gene matches: 5. Germline V lookup: CDR1 KGHDR, CDR2 SFDVKD. CDR3 length: 16 residues. Genomic DNA acted as the template from which TCR beta VDJ combination and CDR3 sequence profiling were carried out. MiXCR was run by TCRdb on the reads, yielding one entry per CDR3 protein. The top ten clones hold under 8.5% of a sample with more than 250,000 distinct CDR3 sequences, approximately 55% of them seen once. The sequence derives from a human donor with severe aplastic anemia or a healthy control (not recorded which). The genes are TRBV24-1 and TRBJ2-7, with 9 bases matching TRBD1. Source material: sorted CD4+, CD8+, or CD8+CD57+ T cells (not recorded which) from PBMCs. CDR3 sequence: CATSDTGGRSSYEQYF. The DNA for the CDR3 is TGTGCCACCAGTGATACAGGGGGCCGGAGCTCCTACGAGCAGTACTTC.